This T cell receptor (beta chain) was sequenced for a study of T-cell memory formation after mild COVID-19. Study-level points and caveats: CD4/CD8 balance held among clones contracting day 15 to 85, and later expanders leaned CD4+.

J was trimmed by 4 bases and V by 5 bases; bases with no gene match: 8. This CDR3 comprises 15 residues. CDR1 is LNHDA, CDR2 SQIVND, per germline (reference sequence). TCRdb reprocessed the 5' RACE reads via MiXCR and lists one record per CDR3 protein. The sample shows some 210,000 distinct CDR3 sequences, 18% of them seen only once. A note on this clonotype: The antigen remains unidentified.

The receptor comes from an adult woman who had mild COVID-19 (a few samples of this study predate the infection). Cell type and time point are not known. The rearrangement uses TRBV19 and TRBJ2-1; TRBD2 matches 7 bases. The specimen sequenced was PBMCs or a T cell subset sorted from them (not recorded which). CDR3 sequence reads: CASSGGGLRYNEQFF. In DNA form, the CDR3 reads TGTGCCAGTAGTGGGGGGGGACTTCGTTACAATGAGCAGTTCTTC.